This is a list of T cell receptor beta chains from one sample in a study of blood T cell repertoires in COVID-19. Measured with immunoSEQ multiplex PCR; TCRdb has only the in-frame clones, and not every one. The sample holds hundreds of thousands of clones, about 90% seen once. The sequenced material came from peripheral blood. All receptors derive from a woman younger than 45 with COVID-19, enrolled during active disease. CDR3s include the opening cysteine and the closing phenylalanine or tryptophan. Fields, in order: clone size, J gene, V gene, D gene, CDR3 protein, CDR3 DNA. The D gene is left open where the match is weak. The size of a clone is reported for some rows only, either as once, few or many, or as a class for expanded clones.

>-|TRBJ1-1|TRBV19|-
CASSILGGGVGMNTEAFF
TGTGCCAGTAGTATCCTAGGGGGGGGCGTAGGAATGAACACTGAAGCTTTCTTT
>-|TRBJ1-2|TRBV7-9|-
CASSLEGTPSNYGYTF
TGTGCCAGCAGCTTAGAGGGGACACCTTCTAACTATGGCTACACCTTC
>-|TRBJ1-6|TRBV13|-
CASSPAGRNSPLHF
TGTGCCAGCAGCCCGGCGGGGCGGAATTCACCCCTCCACTTT
>-|TRBJ2-3|TRBV5-1|-
CASSGEAGPSTQYF
TGCGCCAGCAGCGGAGAAGCGGGCCCGAGTACGCAGTATTTT
>-|TRBJ1-3|TRBV11-3|-
CASSLGTPSSGNTIYF
TGTGCCAGCAGCTTAGGGACACCAAGCTCCGGAAACACCATATATTTT
>-|TRBJ1-2|TRBV5-6|TRBD1
CASSIGTGNYGYTF
TGTGCCAGCAGCATCGGGACAGGGAACTATGGCTACACCTTC
>-|TRBJ1-5|TRBV15|-
CATSRDHRSPQHF
TGTGCCACCAGCAGAGATCATCGGAGTCCCCAGCATTTT
>-|TRBJ2-5|TRBV19|TRBD1
CATTPGQGQETQYF
TGTGCCACAACTCCGGGACAGGGTCAAGAGACCCAGTACTTC
>-|TRBJ1-2|TRBV7-8|-
CASSGAGRGYTF
TGTGCCAGCAGCGGGGCCGGGAGGGGCTACACCTTC
>once|TRBJ1-6|TRBV19|TRBD1
CASSTPQTGSNSPLHF
TGTGCCAGTAGTACCCCCCAGACAGGGTCTAATTCACCCCTCCACTTT
>-|TRBJ1-2|TRBV5-1|TRBD1
CASSRRDSNYGYTF
TGCGCCAGCAGCCGAAGGGACAGCAACTATGGCTACACCTTC
>-|TRBJ1-6|TRBV19|TRBD1
CASSIEDRGNSPLHF
TGTGCCAGTAGTATAGAGGACAGGGGAAATTCACCCCTCCACTTT
>-|TRBJ1-5|TRBV2|TRBD1
CASRRDRDNQPQHF
TGTGCCAGCAGAAGGGACAGGGACAATCAGCCCCAGCATTTT
>-|TRBJ1-5|TRBV7-9|-
CASSFSGTGDNQPQHF
TGTGCCAGCAGCTTCTCCGGGACGGGGGACAATCAGCCCCAGCATTTT
>-|TRBJ1-4|TRBV5-8|TRBD1
CASSLLTGGVEKLFF
TGTGCCAGCAGCTTGTTGACAGGGGGGGTTGAAAAACTGTTTTTT
>-|TRBJ1-2|TRBV6-2/TRBV6-3|-
CASSHRQAGGGYTF
TGTGCCAGCAGCCACAGACAGGCCGGCGGCGGCTACACCTTC